What follows are 8 T cell receptor beta chains derived from one specimen sequenced in a study of beta chain features in type 1 diabetes. cDNA synthesis used the whole RNA isolate, giving expressed TCRB sequences. TCRdb's copy holds only in-frame clones and misses some; the assay was immunoSEQ multiplex PCR. The data contain fewer than 900,000 clones, around a sixth of them seen just once; the ten biggest clones take up about 0.02%. Sequencing used naive CD4+ T cells from blood. The receptors were sampled from a woman aged 18-29 years in good health.

This clone was picked up many times. Germline is not matched at one junction end, which may reflect a read error. The chain has TRBV15 and TRBJ2-1, with TRBD2 identical over 11 bases. CDR3 length equals 12 residues. Germline-derived CDR1 and CDR2 are LNHNV and YYDKDF (reference sequence). The CDR3, as DNA: TGTGCCACCAGCATGATACCGGGACTAGCGGTCTTC. Its protein product is CATSMIPGLAVF.

The rearrangement joins TRBV4-1 to TRBJ2-1; 7 bases are shared with TRBD2. The CDR3 has 16 residues. CDR1 and CDR2 (germline): MGHRA, YSYEKL. V lost 2 bases to trimming and J lost 7 bases; unmatched junction nucleotides: 11. The CDR3 DNA is TGCGCCAGCAGCCAAAGTCTCCTAGCGGCAGGAAATGAGCAGTTCTTC. Encoded protein: CASSQSLLAAGNEQFF.

The chain links TRBV7-9 to TRBJ2-3, with no clear D. The V gene lost 5 bases and the J gene lost 2 bases, with 11 bases spanning the gap. Germline V gene lookup returns CDR1 SEHNR and CDR2 FQNEAQ (reference sequence). The CDR3 contains 14 residues. The CDR3 region is CASSRPSPTDTQYF. In DNA form, the CDR3 reads TGTGCCAGCAGCCGACCTTCCCCCACAGATACGCAGTATTTT.

This chain connects TRBV28 to TRBJ2-4; D is uncertain. Trimming shortened V by 3 bases and J by 2 bases, and 8 bases separated the two germline ends. The CDR3 spans 14 residues. Germline V gene sequence: CDR1 MDHEN, CDR2 SYDVKM. CDR3 DNA: TGTGCCAGCAGTTTGGACCGACCCAAAAACATTCAGTACTTC. Its protein product is CASSLDRPKNIQYF. The complete variable domain, with remaining parts taken from reference TRBV28 and TRBJ2-4, reads DVKVTQSSRYLVKRTGEKVFLECVQDMDHENMFWYRQDPGLGLRLIYFSYDVKMKEKGDIPEGYSVSREKKERFSLILESASTNQTSMYLCASSLDRPKNIQYFGAGTRLSVL.

V usage is TRBV27 and J usage is TRBJ2-3; D gene unclear. CDR1 and CDR2 (germline): MNHEY, SMNVEV (reference sequence). Between the trimmed V and J ends, which lost 0 bases and 7 bases, there was a span of 11 bases. The CDR3 runs 14 residues. This CDR3 reads CASSLSKGTNTQYF. In nucleotides, the CDR3 is TGTGCCAGCAGTTTATCTAAGGGCACGAATACGCAGTATTTT.

This sequence joins TRBV5-1 and TRBJ1-5; D not resolved. In germline, CDR1 is SGHRS, CDR2 YFSETQ. This CDR3 region has 15 residues. V shed 4 bases and J shed 5 bases, with 16 bases lying between them. CDR3 nucleotides: TGCGCCAGCAGCCCCCTACCGAGGTCAGATCAGCCCCAGCATTTT. Amino acid sequence: CASSPLPRSDQPQHF.

The chain links TRBV5-1 to TRBJ2-1; D possibly corresponds to TRBD2 (5 bases). Trimming shortened V by 0 bases and J by 4 bases, and 11 bases separated the two germline ends. The CDR3 consists of 15 residues. Germline CDR1 SGHRS, CDR2 YFSETQ. CDR3 sequence: CASSLAPGTYNEQFF. Written as DNA, the CDR3 is TGCGCCAGCAGCTTGGCTCCGGGAACGTACAATGAGCAGTTCTTC.

V gene TRBV7-2 combines with J gene TRBJ2-7; 11 positions match TRBD1. CDR1 and CDR2 (germline): SGHTA, FQGNSA. The CDR3 runs to 20 residues. V lost 0 bases, J lost 4 bases, and 17 bases stayed unmatched. CDR3 sequence (DNA): TGTGCCAGCAGCTTAGCGCTTTCTTATGGTGGACAGGGGGCGCGGTACGAGCAGTACTTC. This sequence encodes CASSLALSYGGQGARYEQYF.